These T cell receptor beta chains were read from a single sample in a study of blood T cell repertoires in COVID-19. Data came from immunoSEQ multiplex PCR; TCRdb stores just in-frame clones and leaves some out. Of approximately 200,000 clones in the sample, 82% were seen once. The sample was PBMCs or T cells enriched from blood (not recorded which). Source of these receptors: a man aged 40-50 years who had recovered from COVID-19. Each CDR3 is given with its conserved first and last residue. D genes are given only for firm matches. A row's size may be missing; if present it is once, few, many or a size class.

DNA | CDR3 | V | D | J | size
TGTGCCAGCAGCTTGGGCAGGATCAACTACAATGAGCAGTTCTTC | CASSLGRINYNEQFF | TRBV5-5 | - | TRBJ2-1 | -
TGCAGCGTTGATGGGTACGGGACAGCTGGAAACACCATATATTTT | CSVDGYGTAGNTIYF | TRBV29-1 | TRBD1 | TRBJ1-3 | -
TGTGCCACCCGTGAGGAGGCAGGATTTACCTACGAGCAGTACTTC | CATREEAGFTYEQYF | TRBV19 | - | TRBJ2-7 | few
TGTGCCAGCAGCCGTGGACAGGGTGGAGAGACCCAGTACTTC | CASSRGQGGETQYF | TRBV11-1 | TRBD1 | TRBJ2-5 | once
TGTGCCAGCAGCCTGGCAGGCGGGCCCTACAATGAGCAGTTCTTC | CASSLAGGPYNEQFF | TRBV9 | - | TRBJ2-1 | -
TGTGCCAGCGCATCTTTTATAGGCAGGGGGCTCAATCAGCCCCAGCATTTT | CASASFIGRGLNQPQHF | TRBV19 | TRBD1 | TRBJ1-5 | few
TGTGCCAGCAGGCCTACACAGTTCTCCTATGGCTACACCTTC | CASRPTQFSYGYTF | TRBV7-2 | - | TRBJ1-2 | -
TGCGCCAGCAGATTTACTAGCGGGTCAGCCTACAATGAGCAGTTCTTC | CASRFTSGSAYNEQFF | TRBV5-1 | TRBD2 | TRBJ2-1 | -
TGTGCCACCAGTGATCCGACTAGCCGAGCAGATACGCAGTATTTT | CATSDPTSRADTQYF | TRBV24-1 | TRBD2 | TRBJ2-3 | -
TGTGCCAGCAGCCAAGAAAAACTAGCGGGAGGGCCGCAACGATACAATGAGCAGTTCTTC | CASSQEKLAGGPQRYNEQFF | TRBV4-2 | TRBD2 | TRBJ2-1 | -
TGTGCCTGGAGTGCGCCACAGGGGCGAGGTTTGGTTGAAGCTTTCTTT | CAWSAPQGRGLVEAFF | TRBV30 | TRBD1 | TRBJ1-1 | -
TGTGCCACCAGCAAAGGGGGCGCAGGCAATCAGCCCCAGCATTTT | CATSKGGAGNQPQHF | TRBV15 | TRBD1 | TRBJ1-5 | -
TGTGCCAGCAGCTTAGATAAATGGGACTCGCTACTTGGGCAGTTCTTC | CASSLDKWDSLLGQFF | TRBV7-2 | - | TRBJ2-1 | -
TGTGCCAGCAGCCCGTTGGGGAGCTCCTACAATGAGCAGTTCTTC | CASSPLGSSYNEQFF | TRBV14 | - | TRBJ2-1 | -
TGTGCCAGCAGTGAACCCAAGCGTAATGAGCAGTTCTTC | CASSEPKRNEQFF | TRBV6-4 | - | TRBJ2-1 | -
TGCAGTGCTAGTTTCGGCGGGACGAACACCGGGGAGCTGTTTTTT | CSASFGGTNTGELFF | TRBV20-1 | - | TRBJ2-2 | -
TGTGCCAGCAGCCAAGATATGCTAGCGGGACTGGAGACCCAGTACTTC | CASSQDMLAGLETQYF | TRBV3-1/TRBV3-2 | TRBD2 | TRBJ2-5 | -
TGTGCCAGCAGCCCCAGGGGGGCGGGTAATTCACCCCTCCACTTT | CASSPRGAGNSPLHF | TRBV3-1/TRBV3-2 | TRBD1 | TRBJ1-6 | -
TGTGCCAGCAGCCAGGACCGGGGCTATGGCTACACCTTC | CASSQDRGYGYTF | TRBV12-3/TRBV12-4 | - | TRBJ1-2 | -
TGTGCCAGCAGCTCCCGGGGACAGGGCACCTACAATGAGCAGTTCTTC | CASSSRGQGTYNEQFF | TRBV11-3 | TRBD1 | TRBJ2-1 | -
TGTGCCAGCAGCTTAGAGTCAGGGGGAACTGAAGCTTTCTTT | CASSLESGGTEAFF | TRBV11-3 | TRBD1 | TRBJ1-1 | -
TGTGCCATCCTCCCGGGACTAGCATCGGGGGAGCAGTACTTC | CAILPGLASGEQYF | TRBV10-3 | TRBD2 | TRBJ2-7 | -
TGTGCCAGCTTCAGAGGTGGTGCAGTGGAGGGTGAGCAGTACTTC | CASFRGGAVEGEQYF | TRBV28 | - | TRBJ2-7 | -
TGCAGCGTTGGCGGGGGAAATAACAATGAGCAGTTCTTC | CSVGGGNNNEQFF | TRBV29-1 | TRBD2 | TRBJ2-1 | -
TGTGCCAGCAGTTCCTTCACTGAAGCTTTCTTT | CASSSFTEAFF | TRBV27 | - | TRBJ1-1 | -
TGTGCCAGCAGCAACCTACTCAGGGATACTGAAGCTTTCTTT | CASSNLLRDTEAFF | TRBV7-2 | - | TRBJ1-1 | -
TGTGCCAGCAGTGACAGGGGGCCTAGAGGCACCGGGGAGCTGTTTTTT | CASSDRGPRGTGELFF | TRBV2 | TRBD1 | TRBJ2-2 | -
TGTGCCAGCAGCCCGACAGGGAATCAGCCCCAGCATTTT | CASSPTGNQPQHF | TRBV3-1/TRBV3-2 | TRBD1 | TRBJ1-5 | -
TGTGCCAGCAGTGAAAGTATAACGGACTATGGCTACACCTTC | CASSESITDYGYTF | TRBV6-1 | - | TRBJ1-2 | -
TGTGCCAGCAGCCTTCTACCGGGACAGGCGAACACCGGGGAGCTGTTTTTT | CASSLLPGQANTGELFF | TRBV14 | TRBD1 | TRBJ2-2 | -
TGTGCCAGCAGACAATCCCTAGCGGGAGAAGAGACCCAGTACTTC | CASRQSLAGEETQYF | TRBV28 | TRBD2 | TRBJ2-5 | -
TGTGCCAGCAGCTTAGTGGCTAGCATCAGCTCCTACAATGAGCAGTTCTTC | CASSLVASISSYNEQFF | TRBV7-2 | - | TRBJ2-1 | -
TGCGCCAGCAGCCCCCAGGGACTGGGAAACACCATATATTTT | CASSPQGLGNTIYF | TRBV5-1 | - | TRBJ1-3 | few
TGCAGCGTTGAAGCGGGAGGGGCAGATACGCAGTATTTT | CSVEAGGADTQYF | TRBV29-1 | TRBD2 | TRBJ2-3 | -
TGTGCCAGCAGTTTATCAAAAGGGGATGGCTACACCTTC | CASSLSKGDGYTF | TRBV28 | - | TRBJ1-2 | -
TGCGCCAGCAGCCAAGAGTATGTGAACACTGAAGCTTTCTTT | CASSQEYVNTEAFF | TRBV4-3 | - | TRBJ1-1 | -
TGTGCCAGCAGCACAAGACTAGCGACAGATACGCAGTATTTT | CASSTRLATDTQYF | TRBV5-4 | TRBD2 | TRBJ2-3 | -
TGTGCCTGGAGTGAAGGTAGACAGGGTAGGACCCAGCATTTT | CAWSEGRQGRTQHF | TRBV30 | TRBD1 | TRBJ1-5 | few
TGTGCCAGCAGCTTGGCCGGGACTACCACAGATACGCAGTATTTT | CASSLAGTTTDTQYF | TRBV7-8 | TRBD2 | TRBJ2-3 | -
TGTGCCAGCAGTGATTCGTCCTTTGGCAATCAGCCCCAGCATTTT | CASSDSSFGNQPQHF | TRBV2 | - | TRBJ1-5 | -
TGCGCCAGCAGCTTGGACAGATTAACAGATACGCAGTATTTT | CASSLDRLTDTQYF | TRBV5-1 | - | TRBJ2-3 | -
TGTGCCAGCAATTCTGGGCAGGGGTTGGGCTACACCTTC | CASNSGQGLGYTF | TRBV6-4 | - | TRBJ1-2 | -
TGTGCCAGCAGCTTGGGAACAGGGACCCACTCCTACAATGAGCAGTTCTTC | CASSLGTGTHSYNEQFF | TRBV7-2 | - | TRBJ2-1 | -
TGTGCCAGTAGCCAAGACCAGAAGGGGACAGGGGGTGGCTACACCTTC | CASSQDQKGTGGGYTF | TRBV19 | TRBD1 | TRBJ1-2 | -
TGTGCCAGCACGATCAGCGGGAAAGGCCGTGGAGGTGAGCAGTTCTTC | CASTISGKGRGGEQFF | TRBV3-1/TRBV3-2 | TRBD2 | TRBJ2-1 | -